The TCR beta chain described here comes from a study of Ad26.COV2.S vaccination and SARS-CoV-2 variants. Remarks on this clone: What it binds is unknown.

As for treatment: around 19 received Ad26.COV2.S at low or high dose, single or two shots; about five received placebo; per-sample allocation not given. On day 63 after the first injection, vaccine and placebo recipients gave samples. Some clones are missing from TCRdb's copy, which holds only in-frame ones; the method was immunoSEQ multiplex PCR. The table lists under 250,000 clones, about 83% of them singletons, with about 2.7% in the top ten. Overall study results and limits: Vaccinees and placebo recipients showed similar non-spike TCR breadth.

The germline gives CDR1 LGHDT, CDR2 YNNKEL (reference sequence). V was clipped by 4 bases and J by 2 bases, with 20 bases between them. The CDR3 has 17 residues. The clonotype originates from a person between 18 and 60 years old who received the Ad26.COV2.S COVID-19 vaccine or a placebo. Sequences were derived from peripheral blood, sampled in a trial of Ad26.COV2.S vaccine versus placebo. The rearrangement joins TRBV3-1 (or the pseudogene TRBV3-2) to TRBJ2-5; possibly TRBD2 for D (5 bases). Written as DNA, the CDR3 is TGTGCCAGCAGCCTCGCCACCTCCATACTAGGGCAAGAGACCCAGTACTTC. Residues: CASSLATSILGQETQYF.